This T cell receptor (beta chain) was found in a study of blood T cells in healthy people across ages. PCR was performed a second time for about 7 to 12 cycles using a sample-barcoded 5' primer and a J-beta primer mix. MiXCR, applied by TCRdb to the 5' RACE reads, yields one record per CDR3 protein. The sample holds about 1.4 million distinct CDR3 sequences; approximately 59% are singletons and the top ten take 6.5% to 8.5%. For this clonotype: As yet, its antigen is unknown.

Whenever a sample was processed, at least 6.5 million PBMCs were isolated. The study, taken as a whole, reports: There was no known CMV status for donors, so expanded clonotype changes were possibly confounded. Naive T cell percentage showed a strong correlation with the diversity of TCR beta.

Sequenced sample: blood. This TCR came from a man between 18 and 35 years old in good health.

The CDR3 spells CATSGKPGSPTDTQYF. The CDR3 region has the DNA TGTGCCACCAGCGGAAAACCCGGGAGCCCCACAGATACGCAGTATTTT. This chain connects TRBV15 to TRBJ2-3, with D perhaps TRBD2 (6 bases). The CDR3 has 16 amino acids. The V gene lost 5 bases and the J gene lost 2 bases, with 17 bases spanning the gap. Germline-derived CDR1 and CDR2 are LNHNV and YYDKDF (reference sequence).